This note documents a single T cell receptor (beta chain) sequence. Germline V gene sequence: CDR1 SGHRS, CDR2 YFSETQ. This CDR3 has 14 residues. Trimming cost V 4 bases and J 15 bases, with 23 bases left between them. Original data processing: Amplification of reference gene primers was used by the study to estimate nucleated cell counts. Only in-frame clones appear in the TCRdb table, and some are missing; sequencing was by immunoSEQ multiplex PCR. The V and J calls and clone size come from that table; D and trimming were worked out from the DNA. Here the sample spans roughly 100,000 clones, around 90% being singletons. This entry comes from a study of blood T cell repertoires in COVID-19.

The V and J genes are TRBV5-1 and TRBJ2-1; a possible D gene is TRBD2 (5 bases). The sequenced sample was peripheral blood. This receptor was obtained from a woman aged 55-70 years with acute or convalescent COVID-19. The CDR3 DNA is TGCGCCAGCAGCACGCTTCTGACGGACTCTATGTCGTTCTTC. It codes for CASSTLLTDSMSFF.